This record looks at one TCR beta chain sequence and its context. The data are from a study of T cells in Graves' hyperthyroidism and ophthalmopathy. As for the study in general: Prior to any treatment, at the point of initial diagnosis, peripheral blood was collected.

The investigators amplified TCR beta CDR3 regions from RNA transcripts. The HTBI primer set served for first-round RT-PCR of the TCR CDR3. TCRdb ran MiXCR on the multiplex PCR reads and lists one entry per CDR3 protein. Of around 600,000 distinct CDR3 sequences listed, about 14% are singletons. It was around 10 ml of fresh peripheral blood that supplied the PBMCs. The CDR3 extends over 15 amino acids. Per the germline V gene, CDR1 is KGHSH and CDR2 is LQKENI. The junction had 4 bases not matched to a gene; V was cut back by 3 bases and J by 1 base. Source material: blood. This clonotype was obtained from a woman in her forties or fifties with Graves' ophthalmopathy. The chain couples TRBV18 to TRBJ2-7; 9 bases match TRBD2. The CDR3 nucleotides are TGTGCCAGCTCACCCCAGCGGGAGGTTTCCTACGAGCAGTACTTC. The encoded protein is CASSPQREVSYEQYF.